This T cell receptor (beta chain) was captured in a study of T cell repertoires in cytomegalovirus infection. Study at large: Recently identified HLA-C-restricted CMV epitopes were used, and well-studied HLA-B-restricted CMV epitopes were used as well. Shared public TCR beta signatures pointed to both CMV infection and a matching HLA type. The study's findings and limits: The ex vivo response showed dominance by HLA-C-restricted CMV-specific TCR beta clonotypes. Cumulative frequency (of public TCR beta family members) identified carriers of CMV plus the relevant HLA.

TCRdb redid the calling of the reads with MiXCR, one entry per CDR3 protein. This sample has about a million distinct CDR3 sequences, with approximately 31% found just once. About this clonotype: Its antigen is currently unknown.

Deletions cut 6 bases from V and 9 bases from J, with 17 bases between. CDR1 and CDR2 from the germline V gene are SGHTA and FQGNSA. This CDR3 has 13 residues. V is TRBV7-2 and J is TRBJ1-1, with D uncertain. This clonotype originated in a human donor in good health (CMV status not recorded). Some clones in this sample may be carry-over from other donors' samples. The input for sequencing was cultured CD8+ T cells from PBMCs, taken from culture after CMV antigen stimulation. CDR3 DNA sequence: TGTGCCAGCAGTCCGACTTCGACGAATAAAGCTTTCTTT. Protein product: CASSPTSTNKAFF.